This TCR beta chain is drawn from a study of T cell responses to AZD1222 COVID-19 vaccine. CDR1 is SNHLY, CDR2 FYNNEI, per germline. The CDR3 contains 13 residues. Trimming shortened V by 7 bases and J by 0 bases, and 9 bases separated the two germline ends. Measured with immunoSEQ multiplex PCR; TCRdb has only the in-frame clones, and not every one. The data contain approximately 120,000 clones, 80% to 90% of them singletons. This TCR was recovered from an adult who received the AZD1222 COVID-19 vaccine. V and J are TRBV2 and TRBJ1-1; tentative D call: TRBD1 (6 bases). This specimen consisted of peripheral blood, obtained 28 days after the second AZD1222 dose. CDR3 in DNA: TGTGCCAGCACCGGACAGTTGAACACTGAAGCTTTCTTT. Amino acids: CASTGQLNTEAFF.